This paragraph covers one TCR beta chain sequence. Its antigen is as yet unknown. Sequence at one end of the junction differs from germline and may be a read error. These data originate in a study of T cell repertoires in cytomegalovirus infection. Study-wide background: Evidence of both CMV infection and a matching HLA type came from public TCR beta signatures. The study's findings and limits: The response measured ex vivo was dominated by TCR beta clonotypes (HLA-C-restricted and CMV-specific). CMV carriers having the relevant HLA were flagged by cumulative public TCR beta family frequency.

The CDR3 extends over 11 amino acids. The V gene's germline CDR1 is SGHTA and CDR2 FQGTGA. Each CDR3 protein is one row after TCRdb ran MiXCR on the reads. In the table there are nearly 650,000 distinct CDR3 sequences, approximately 24% of which are singletons. This chain uses TRBV7-3 with TRBJ1-1; possible D gene TRBD1, 5 bases. This receptor was obtained from a human donor in good health (CMV status not recorded). Some clones in this sample may be carry-over from other donors' samples. The sample taken for sequencing was CD8+ T cells from PBMCs. The DNA for the CDR3 is TGTGCCAGCAGCTGGGGCACTGGAGCTTTCTTT. This encodes CASSWGTGAFF.